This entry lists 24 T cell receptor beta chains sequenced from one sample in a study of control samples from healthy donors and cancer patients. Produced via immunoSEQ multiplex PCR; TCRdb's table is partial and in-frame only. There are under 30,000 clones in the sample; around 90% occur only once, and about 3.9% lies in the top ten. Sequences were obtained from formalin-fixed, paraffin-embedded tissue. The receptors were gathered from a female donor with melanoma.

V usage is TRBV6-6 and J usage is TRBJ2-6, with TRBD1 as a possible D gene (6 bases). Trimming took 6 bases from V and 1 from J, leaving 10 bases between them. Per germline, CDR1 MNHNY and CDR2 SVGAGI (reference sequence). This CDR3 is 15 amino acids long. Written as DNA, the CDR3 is TGTGCCAGCAGACGTACAGGGTCTGGGGCCAACGTCCTGACTTTC. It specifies CASRRTGSGANVLTF.

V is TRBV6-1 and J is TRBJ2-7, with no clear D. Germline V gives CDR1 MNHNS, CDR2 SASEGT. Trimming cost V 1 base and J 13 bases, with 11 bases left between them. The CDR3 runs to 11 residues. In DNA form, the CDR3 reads TGTGCCAGCAGTGAAGAATGGTCCGTCTACTTC. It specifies CASSEEWSVYF.

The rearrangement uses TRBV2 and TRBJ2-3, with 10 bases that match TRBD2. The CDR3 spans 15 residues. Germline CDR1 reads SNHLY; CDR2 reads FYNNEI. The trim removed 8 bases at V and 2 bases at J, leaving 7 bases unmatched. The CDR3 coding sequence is TGTGCCAGCCGGGCTAGCGGGAGTCCCACAGATACGCAGTATTTT. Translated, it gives CASRASGSPTDTQYF.

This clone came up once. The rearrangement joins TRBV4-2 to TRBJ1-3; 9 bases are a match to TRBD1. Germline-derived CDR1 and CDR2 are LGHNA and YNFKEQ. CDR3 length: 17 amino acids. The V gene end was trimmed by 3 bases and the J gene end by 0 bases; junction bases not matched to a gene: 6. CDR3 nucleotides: TGTGCCAGCAGCCAGAAGGGACAGGGCCCCTCTGGAAACACCATATATTTT. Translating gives CASSQKGQGPSGNTIYF.

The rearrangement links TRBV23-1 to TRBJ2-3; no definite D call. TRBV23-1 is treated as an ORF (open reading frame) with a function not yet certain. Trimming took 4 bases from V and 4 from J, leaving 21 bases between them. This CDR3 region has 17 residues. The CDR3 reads CASSPNSVTLKSDTQYF. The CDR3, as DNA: TGCGCCAGCAGTCCAAATTCCGTCACCCTAAAGTCAGATACGCAGTATTTT.

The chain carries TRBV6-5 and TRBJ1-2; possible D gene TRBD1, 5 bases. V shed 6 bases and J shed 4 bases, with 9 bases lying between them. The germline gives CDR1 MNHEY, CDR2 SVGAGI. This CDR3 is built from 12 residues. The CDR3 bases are TGTGCCAGCAGAAGGGACGCCTATGGCTACACCTTC. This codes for CASRRDAYGYTF.

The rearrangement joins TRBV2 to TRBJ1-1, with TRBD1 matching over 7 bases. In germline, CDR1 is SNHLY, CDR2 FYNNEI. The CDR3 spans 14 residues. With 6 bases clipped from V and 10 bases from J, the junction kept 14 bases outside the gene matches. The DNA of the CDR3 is TGTGCCAGCAGCCCCGACCGTGGAGGGGGCGTAGCTTTCTTT. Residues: CASSPDRGGGVAFF.

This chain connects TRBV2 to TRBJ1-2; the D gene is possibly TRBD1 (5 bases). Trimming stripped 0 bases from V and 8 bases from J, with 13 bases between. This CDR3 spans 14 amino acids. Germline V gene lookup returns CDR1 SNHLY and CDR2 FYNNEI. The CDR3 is CASSEALGAGGYTF. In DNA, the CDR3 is TGTGCCAGCAGTGAAGCGTTAGGGGCGGGCGGCTACACCTTC.

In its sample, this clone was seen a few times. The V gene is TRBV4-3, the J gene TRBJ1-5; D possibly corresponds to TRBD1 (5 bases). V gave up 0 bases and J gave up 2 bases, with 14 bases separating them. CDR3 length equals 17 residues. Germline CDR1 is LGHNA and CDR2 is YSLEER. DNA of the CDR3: TGCGCCAGCAGCCAAGATCTGAGGGGCATCGGCAATCAGCCCCAGCATTTT. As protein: CASSQDLRGIGNQPQHF.

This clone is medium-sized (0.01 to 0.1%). CDR3 sequence reads: CASSPQTGLGAAQHF. The CDR3 bases are TGTGCCAGCTCACCTCAGACAGGATTGGGTGCAGCCCAGCATTTT. This chain connects TRBV18 to TRBJ1-5; tentatively, D is TRBD1 (6 bases). The CDR3 totals 15 residues. Deletions cut 3 bases from V and 11 bases from J, with 20 bases between. The germline V gene encodes CDR1 KGHSH and CDR2 LQKENI. The whole variable domain, remainder taken from reference TRBV18 and TRBJ1-5, is NAGVMQNPRHLVRRRGQEARLRCSPMKGHSHVYWYRQLPEEGLKFMVYLQKENIIDESGMPKERFSAEFPKEGPSILRIQQVVRGDSAAYFCASSPQTGLGAAQHFGDGTRLSIL.

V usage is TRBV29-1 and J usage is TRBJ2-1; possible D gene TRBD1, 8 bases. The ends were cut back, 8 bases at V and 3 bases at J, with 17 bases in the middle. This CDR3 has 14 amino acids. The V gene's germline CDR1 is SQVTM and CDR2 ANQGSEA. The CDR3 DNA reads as TGCAGCACAGGGGGGGAGGGAAACTACAATGAGCAGTTCTTC. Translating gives CSTGGEGNYNEQFF.

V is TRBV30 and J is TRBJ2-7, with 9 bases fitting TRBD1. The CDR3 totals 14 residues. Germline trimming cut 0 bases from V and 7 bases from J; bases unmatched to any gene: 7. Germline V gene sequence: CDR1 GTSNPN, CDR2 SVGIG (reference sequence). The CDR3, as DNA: TGTGCCTGGAGTGTCGGGACAGGGAAGTTGGAGCAGTACTTC. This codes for CAWSVGTGKLEQYF.

The CDR3 DNA reads TGTGCCAGCAGTGAAGCGGGACCAAGAGAGACCCAGTACTTC. Protein product: CASSEAGPRETQYF. The V call is TRBV6-1, the J call TRBJ2-5; D may match TRBD1 or TRBD2 (5 bases each). The CDR3 totals 14 residues. V dropped 0 bases and J dropped 4 bases, with 9 bases sitting between them. The V gene's germline CDR1 is MNHNS and CDR2 SASEGT.

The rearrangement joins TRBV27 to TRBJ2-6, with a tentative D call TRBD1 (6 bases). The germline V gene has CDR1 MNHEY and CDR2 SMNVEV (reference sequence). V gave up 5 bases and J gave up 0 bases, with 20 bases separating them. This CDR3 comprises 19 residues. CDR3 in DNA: TGTGCCAGCAGTCCATTATGGACAGTGTCCAGCTCTGGGGCCAACGTCCTGACTTTC. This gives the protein CASSPLWTVSSSGANVLTF.

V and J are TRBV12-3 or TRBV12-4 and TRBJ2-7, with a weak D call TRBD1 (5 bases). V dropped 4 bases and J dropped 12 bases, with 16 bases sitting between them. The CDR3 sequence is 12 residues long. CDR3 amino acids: CASSSSTGRRYF. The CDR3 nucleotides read TGTGCCAGCAGTTCCAGCACAGGCCGGCGGTACTTC.

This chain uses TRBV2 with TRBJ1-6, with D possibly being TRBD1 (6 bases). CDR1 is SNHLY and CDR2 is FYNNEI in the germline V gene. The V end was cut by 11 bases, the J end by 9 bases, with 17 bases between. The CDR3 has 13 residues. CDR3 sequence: CAAGAESGSPLHF. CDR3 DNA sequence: TGTGCCGCGGGGGCAGAGAGCGGTTCACCCCTCCACTTT.

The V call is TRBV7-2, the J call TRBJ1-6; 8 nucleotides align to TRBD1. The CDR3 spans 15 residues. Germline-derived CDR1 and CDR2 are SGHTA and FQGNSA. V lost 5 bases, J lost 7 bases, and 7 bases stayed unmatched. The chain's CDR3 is CASSTRTGTNSPLHF. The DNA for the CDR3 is TGTGCCAGCAGCACGCGGACAGGGACCAATTCACCCCTCCACTTT.

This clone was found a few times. CDR3 bases: TGTGCCAGCAGTTTGATAGCGGGAGGTAATGAGCAGTTCTTC. Translated, it gives CASSLIAGGNEQFF. The genes are TRBV27 and TRBJ2-1; 10 bases agree with TRBD2. CDR3 size: 14 residues. With 3 bases clipped from V and 7 bases from J, the junction kept 3 bases outside the gene matches. CDR1 is MNHEY, CDR2 SMNVEV, per germline (reference sequence).

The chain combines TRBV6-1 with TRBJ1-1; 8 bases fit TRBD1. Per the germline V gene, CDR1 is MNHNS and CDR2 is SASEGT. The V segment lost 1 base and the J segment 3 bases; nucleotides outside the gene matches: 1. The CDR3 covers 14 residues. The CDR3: CASSEDRGDTEAFF. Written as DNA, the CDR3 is TGTGCCAGCAGTGAAGACAGGGGGGACACTGAAGCTTTCTTT.

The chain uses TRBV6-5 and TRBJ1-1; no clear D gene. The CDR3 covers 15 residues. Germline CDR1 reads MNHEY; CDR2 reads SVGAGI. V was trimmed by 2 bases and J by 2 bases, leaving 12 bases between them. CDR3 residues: CASSYGRRGNTEAFF. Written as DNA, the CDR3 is TGTGCCAGCAGTTACGGGCGGAGAGGAAACACTGAAGCTTTCTTT.

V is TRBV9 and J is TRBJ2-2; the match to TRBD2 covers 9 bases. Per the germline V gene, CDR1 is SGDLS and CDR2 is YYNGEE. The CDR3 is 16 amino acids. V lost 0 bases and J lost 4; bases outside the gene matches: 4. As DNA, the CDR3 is TGTGCCAGCAGCGTAGGCAGTAGCGGGAGCACCGGGGAGCTGTTTTTT. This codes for CASSVGSSGSTGELFF. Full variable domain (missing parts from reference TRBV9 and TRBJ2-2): DSGVTQTPKHLITATGQRVTLRCSPRSGDLSVYWYQQSLDQGLQFLIQYYNGEERAKGNILERFSAQQFPDLHSELNLSSLELGDSALYFCASSVGSSGSTGELFFGEGSRLTVL.

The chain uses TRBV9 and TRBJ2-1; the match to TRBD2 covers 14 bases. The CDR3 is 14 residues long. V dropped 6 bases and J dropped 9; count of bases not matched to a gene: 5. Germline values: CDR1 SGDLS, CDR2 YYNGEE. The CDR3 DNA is TGTGCCAGCATAGGGACTAGCGGGAGTGGTGAGCAGTTCTTC. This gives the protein CASIGTSGSGEQFF. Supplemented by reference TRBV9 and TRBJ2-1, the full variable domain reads DSGVTQTPKHLITATGQRVTLRCSPRSGDLSVYWYQQSLDQGLQFLIQYYNGEERAKGNILERFSAQQFPDLHSELNLSSLELGDSALYFCASIGTSGSGEQFFGPGTRLTVL.

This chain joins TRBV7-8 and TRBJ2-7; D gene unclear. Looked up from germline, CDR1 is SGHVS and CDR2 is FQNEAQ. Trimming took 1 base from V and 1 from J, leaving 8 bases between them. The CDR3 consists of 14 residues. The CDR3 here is CASSLEAGSYEQYF. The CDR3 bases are TGTGCCAGCAGCTTAGAGGCCGGGTCCTACGAGCAGTACTTC.

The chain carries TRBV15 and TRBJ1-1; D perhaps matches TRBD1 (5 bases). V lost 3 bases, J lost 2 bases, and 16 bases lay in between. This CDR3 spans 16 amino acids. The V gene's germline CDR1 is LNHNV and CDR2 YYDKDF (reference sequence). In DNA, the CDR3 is TGTGCCACCAGCAGGACATCGGGGGGATATAACACTGAAGCTTTCTTT. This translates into CATSRTSGGYNTEAFF.